This record concerns one TCR beta chain sequence. Antigen specificity is unknown. TCRdb ran MiXCR on the RT-PCR reads and lists one entry per CDR3 protein. The table records hundreds of thousands of distinct CDR3 sequences, approximately 14% of them present only once. The sample is drawn from a study of response to subunit inactivated influenza vaccine. The study, taken as a whole, reports: That few new T cells are recruited by each seasonal influenza vaccination was the authors' suggestion.

Per germline, CDR1 LGHDT and CDR2 YNNKEL (reference sequence). This CDR3 has 15 amino acids. With 3 bases removed from V and 2 bases from J, the gap between germline ends came to 10 bases. The TCR was taken from a middle-aged man who received an inactivated influenza vaccine. The source material was PBMCs from blood, sampled roughly 13 days after vaccination. J is TRBJ2-2 and V is TRBV3-1; TRBD2 is a possible D gene (6 bases). The CDR3 is CASSQVAVNTGELFF. In DNA, the CDR3 is TGTGCCAGCAGCCAGGTAGCGGTTAACACCGGGGAGCTGTTTTTT.